These 3 T cell receptor beta chains share one sample of origin, sequenced in a study of blood T cell repertoires in COVID-19. The assay was immunoSEQ multiplex PCR, and TCRdb's table has in-frame clones only and misses some. This table holds under 150,000 clones, 70% to 90% found once. Sequencing input: PBMCs or T cells enriched from blood (not recorded which). All receptors come from a woman aged 40 to 49 who had recovered from COVID-19.

J is TRBJ2-3 and V is TRBV7-8; D remains ambiguous. This CDR3 has 12 residues. Germline values: CDR1 SGHVS, CDR2 FQNEAQ. Trimming removed 2 bases at V and 6 bases at J, with 6 bases between. Here the CDR3 DNA reads TGTGCCAGCAGCTTAACTTGGGATACGCAGTATTTT. This encodes CASSLTWDTQYF. Supplemented by reference TRBV7-8 and TRBJ2-3, the full variable domain reads GAGVSQSPRYKVAKRGQDVALRCDPISGHVSLFWYQQALGQGPEFLTYFQNEAQLDKSGLPSDRFFAERPEGSVSTLKIQRTQQEDSAVYLCASSLTWDTQYFGPGTRLTVL.

The chain couples TRBV6-1 to TRBJ1-5, with TRBD1 matching 9 bases. The CDR3 consists of 12 residues. Unmatched junction bases numbered 10, after V lost 7 bases and J lost 15 bases. CDR1 and CDR2 (germline): MNHNS, SASEGT. The CDR3 DNA reads as TGTGCCAGCAACGAGATCACAGGGGGCCCGCATTTT. Residues: CASNEITGGPHF.

CDR3: CASSSLAGLETQYF. The CDR3 region has the DNA TGTGCCAGCAGCTCACTAGCGGGGCTGGAGACCCAGTACTTC. V gene TRBV5-8 combines with J gene TRBJ2-5; 10 positions agree with TRBD2. Per the germline V gene, CDR1 is SGHTS and CDR2 is YDEGEE. The CDR3 runs 14 residues. Trimming cost V 3 bases and J 5 bases; bases outside gene matches: 4.